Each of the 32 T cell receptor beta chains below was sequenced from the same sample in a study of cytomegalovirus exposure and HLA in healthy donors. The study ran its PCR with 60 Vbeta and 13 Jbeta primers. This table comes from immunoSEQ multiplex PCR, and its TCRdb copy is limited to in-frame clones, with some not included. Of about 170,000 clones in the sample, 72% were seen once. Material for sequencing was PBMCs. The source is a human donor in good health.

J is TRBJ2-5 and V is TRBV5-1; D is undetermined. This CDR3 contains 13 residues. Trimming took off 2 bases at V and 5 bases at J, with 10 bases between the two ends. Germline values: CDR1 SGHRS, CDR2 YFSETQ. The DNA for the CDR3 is TGCGCCAGCAGCTTAAACGCAGGCGAGACCCAGTACTTC. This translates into CASSLNAGETQYF. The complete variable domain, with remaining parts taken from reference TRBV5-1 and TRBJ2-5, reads KAGVTQTPRYLIKTRGQQVTLSCSPISGHRSVSWYQQTPGQGLQFLFEYFSETQRNKGNFPGRFSGRQFSNSRSEMNVSTLELGDSALYLCASSLNAGETQYFGPGTRLLVL.

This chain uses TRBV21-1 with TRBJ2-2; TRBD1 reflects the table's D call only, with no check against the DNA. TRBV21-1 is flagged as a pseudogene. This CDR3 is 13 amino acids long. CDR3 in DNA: TGTGCCAGCAGCAAAGCGCCAGGAGGGGAGCTGTTTTTT. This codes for CASSKAPGGELFF.

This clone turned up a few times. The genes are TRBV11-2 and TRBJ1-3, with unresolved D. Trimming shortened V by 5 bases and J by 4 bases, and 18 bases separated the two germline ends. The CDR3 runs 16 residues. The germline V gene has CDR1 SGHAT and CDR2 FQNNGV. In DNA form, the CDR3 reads TGTGCCAGCAGCCCGTTGAAGAGGGTTGGGGGAAACACCATATATTTT. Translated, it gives CASSPLKRVGGNTIYF.

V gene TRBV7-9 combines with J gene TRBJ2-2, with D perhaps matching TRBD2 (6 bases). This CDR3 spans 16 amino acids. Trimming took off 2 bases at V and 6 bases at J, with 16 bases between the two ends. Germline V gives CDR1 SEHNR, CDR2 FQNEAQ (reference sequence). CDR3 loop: CASSLWGGRVAGELFF. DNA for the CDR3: TGTGCCAGCAGCTTATGGGGAGGACGTGTCGCCGGGGAGCTGTTTTTT.

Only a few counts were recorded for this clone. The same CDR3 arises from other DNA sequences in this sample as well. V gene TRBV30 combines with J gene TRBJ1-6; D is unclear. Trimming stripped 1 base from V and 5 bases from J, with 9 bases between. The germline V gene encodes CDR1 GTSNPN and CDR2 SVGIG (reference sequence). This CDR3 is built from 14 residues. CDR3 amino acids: CAWSAGQDNSPLHF. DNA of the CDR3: TGTGCCTGGAGTGCCGGTCAGGATAATTCACCCCTCCACTTT.

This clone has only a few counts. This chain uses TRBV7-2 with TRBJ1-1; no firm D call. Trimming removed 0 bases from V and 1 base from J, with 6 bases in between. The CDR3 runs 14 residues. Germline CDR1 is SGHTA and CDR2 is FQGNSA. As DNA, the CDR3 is TGTGCCAGCAGCTTAGCCATCCAGAACACTGAAGCTTTCTTT. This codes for CASSLAIQNTEAFF.

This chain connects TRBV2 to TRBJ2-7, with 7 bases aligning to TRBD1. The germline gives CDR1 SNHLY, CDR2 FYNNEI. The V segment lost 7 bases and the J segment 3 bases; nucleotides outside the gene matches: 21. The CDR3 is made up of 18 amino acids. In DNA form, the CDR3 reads TGTGCCAGCACCAGGGACAGAAGAATGACCCTCCCTCGCTACGAGCAGTACTTC. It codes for CASTRDRRMTLPRYEQYF. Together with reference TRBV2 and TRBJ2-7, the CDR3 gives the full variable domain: EPEVTQTPSHQVTQMGQEVILRCVPISNHLYFYWYRQILGQKVEFLVSFYNNEISEKSEIFDDQFSVERPDGSNFTLKIRSTKLEDSAMYFCASTRDRRMTLPRYEQYFGPGTRLTVT.

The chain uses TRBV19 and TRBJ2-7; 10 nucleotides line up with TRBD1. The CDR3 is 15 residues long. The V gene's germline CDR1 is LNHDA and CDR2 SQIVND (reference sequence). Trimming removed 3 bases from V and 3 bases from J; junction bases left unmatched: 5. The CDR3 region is CASSISWTGGYEQYF. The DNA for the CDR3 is TGTGCCAGTAGTATCAGTTGGACAGGGGGCTACGAGCAGTACTTC.

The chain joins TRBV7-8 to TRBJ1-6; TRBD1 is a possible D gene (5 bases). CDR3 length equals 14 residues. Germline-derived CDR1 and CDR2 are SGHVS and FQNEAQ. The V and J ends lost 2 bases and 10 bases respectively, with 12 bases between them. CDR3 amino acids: CASSLQGKNSPLHF. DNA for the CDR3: TGTGCCAGCAGCTTACAGGGAAAGAACTCACCCCTCCACTTT.

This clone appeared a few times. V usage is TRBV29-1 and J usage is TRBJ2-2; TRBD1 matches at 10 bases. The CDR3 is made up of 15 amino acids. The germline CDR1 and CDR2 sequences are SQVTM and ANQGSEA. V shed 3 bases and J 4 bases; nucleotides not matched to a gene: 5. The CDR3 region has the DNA TGCAGCGTTGAGGAAGACAGGGGGCTCACCGGGGAGCTGTTTTTT. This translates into CSVEEDRGLTGELFF.

The CDR3, as DNA: TGTGCCAGCAGCTTGGGGGGGGGTACAGATACGCAGTATTTT. It translates to CASSLGGGTDTQYF. This chain joins TRBV5-6 and TRBJ2-3, with 7 bases aligning to TRBD2. Trimming removed 0 bases from V and 3 bases from J; junction bases left unmatched: 1. Germline CDR1 is SGHDT and CDR2 is YYEEEE. The CDR3 runs 14 residues.

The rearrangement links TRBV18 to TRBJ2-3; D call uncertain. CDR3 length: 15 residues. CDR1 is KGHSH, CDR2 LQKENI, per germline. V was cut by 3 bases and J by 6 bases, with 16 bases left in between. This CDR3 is CASSPPLDPRDTQYF. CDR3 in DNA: TGTGCCAGCTCACCGCCTCTAGATCCCCGGGATACGCAGTATTTT.

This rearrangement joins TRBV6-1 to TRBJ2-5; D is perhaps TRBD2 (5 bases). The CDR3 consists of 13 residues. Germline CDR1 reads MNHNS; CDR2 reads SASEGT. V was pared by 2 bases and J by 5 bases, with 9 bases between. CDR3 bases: TGTGCCAGCAGTGAACTAGCTAGCGAGACCCAGTACTTC. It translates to CASSELASETQYF.

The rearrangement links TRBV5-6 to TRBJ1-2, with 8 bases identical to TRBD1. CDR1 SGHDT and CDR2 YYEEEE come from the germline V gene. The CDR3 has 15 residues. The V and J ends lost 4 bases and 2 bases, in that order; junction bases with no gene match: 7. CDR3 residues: CASSPRTGPNYGYTF. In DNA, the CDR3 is TGTGCCAGCAGCCCCCGGACAGGGCCCAACTATGGCTACACCTTC. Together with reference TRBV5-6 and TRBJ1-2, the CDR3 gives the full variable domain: DAGVTQSPTHLIKTRGQQVTLRCSPKSGHDTVSWYQQALGQGPQFIFQYYEEEERQRGNFPDRFSGHQFPNYSSELNVNALLLGDSALYLCASSPRTGPNYGYTFGSGTRLTVV.

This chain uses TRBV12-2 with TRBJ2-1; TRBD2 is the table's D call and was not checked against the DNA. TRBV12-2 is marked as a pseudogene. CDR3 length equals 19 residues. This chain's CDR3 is CASRLVLRRGMSSYNEQFF. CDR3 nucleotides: TGTGCAAGTCGCTTAGTCCTTAGGCGGGGGATGAGCTCCTACAATGAGCAGTTCTTC.

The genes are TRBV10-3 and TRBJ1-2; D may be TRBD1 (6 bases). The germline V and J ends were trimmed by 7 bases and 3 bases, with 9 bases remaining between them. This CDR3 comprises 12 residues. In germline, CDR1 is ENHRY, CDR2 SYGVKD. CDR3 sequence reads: CAIKGGDYGYTF. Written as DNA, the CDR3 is TGTGCCATCAAGGGGGGGGACTATGGCTACACCTTC.

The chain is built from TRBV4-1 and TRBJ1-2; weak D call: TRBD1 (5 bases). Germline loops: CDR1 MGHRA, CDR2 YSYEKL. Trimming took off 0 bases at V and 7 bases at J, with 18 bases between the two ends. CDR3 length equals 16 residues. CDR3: CASSQDRVAGVVGYTF. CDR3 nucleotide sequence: TGCGCCAGCAGCCAAGATCGGGTCGCGGGGGTTGTTGGCTACACCTTC.

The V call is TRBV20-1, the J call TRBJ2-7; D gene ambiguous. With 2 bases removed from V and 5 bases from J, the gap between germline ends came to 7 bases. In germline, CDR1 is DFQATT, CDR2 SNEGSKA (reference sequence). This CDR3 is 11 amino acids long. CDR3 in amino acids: CSARLIDEQYF. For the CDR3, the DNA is TGCAGTGCTAGACTTATCGACGAGCAGTACTTC.

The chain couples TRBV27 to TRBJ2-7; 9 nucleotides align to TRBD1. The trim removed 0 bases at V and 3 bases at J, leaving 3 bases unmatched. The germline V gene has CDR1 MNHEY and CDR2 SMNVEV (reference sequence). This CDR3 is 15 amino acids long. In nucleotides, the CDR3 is TGTGCCAGCAGTTTATCGGGGACAGGGTTCTACGAGCAGTACTTC. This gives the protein CASSLSGTGFYEQYF.

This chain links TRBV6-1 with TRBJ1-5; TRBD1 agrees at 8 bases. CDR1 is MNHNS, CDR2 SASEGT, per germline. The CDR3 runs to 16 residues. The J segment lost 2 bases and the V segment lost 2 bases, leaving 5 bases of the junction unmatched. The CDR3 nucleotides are TGTGCCAGCAGTGAAAGGACAGGGCAAGGCAATCAGCCCCAGCATTTT. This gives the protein CASSERTGQGNQPQHF.

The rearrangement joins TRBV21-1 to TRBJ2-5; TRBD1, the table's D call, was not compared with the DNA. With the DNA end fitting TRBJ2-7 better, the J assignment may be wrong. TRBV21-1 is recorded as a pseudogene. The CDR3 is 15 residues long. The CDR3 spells CASSNSAGLSYEQYF. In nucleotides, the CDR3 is TGTGCCAGCAGCAATTCGGCAGGGTTATCCTACGAGCAGTACTTC.

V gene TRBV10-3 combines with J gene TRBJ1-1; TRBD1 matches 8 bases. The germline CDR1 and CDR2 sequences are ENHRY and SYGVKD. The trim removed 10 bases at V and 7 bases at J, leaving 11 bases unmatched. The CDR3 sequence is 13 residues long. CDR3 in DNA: TGTGCCAGCTGGGACAGGCAAGACCTTGAAGCTTTCTTT. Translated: CASWDRQDLEAFF.

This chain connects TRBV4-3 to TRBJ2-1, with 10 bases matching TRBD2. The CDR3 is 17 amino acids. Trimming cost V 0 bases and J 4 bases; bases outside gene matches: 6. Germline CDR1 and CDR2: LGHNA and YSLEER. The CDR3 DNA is TGCGCCAGCAGCCAAGATATAACTAGCGGGGCTTACAATGAGCAGTTCTTC. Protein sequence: CASSQDITSGAYNEQFF.

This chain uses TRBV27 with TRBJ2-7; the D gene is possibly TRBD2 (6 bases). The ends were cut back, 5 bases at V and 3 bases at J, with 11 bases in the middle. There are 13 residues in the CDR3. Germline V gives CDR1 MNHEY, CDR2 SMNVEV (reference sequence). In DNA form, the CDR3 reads TGTGCCAGCAGTCCGGGACTCCTCTACGAGCAGTACTTC. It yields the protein CASSPGLLYEQYF.

As DNA, the CDR3 is TGTGCCAGCTCACCAAGGGAGTACGGATCGGGGGACTACGAGCAGTACTTC. It codes for CASSPREYGSGDYEQYF. This chain uses TRBV18 with TRBJ2-7, with a weak D call TRBD2 (6 bases). CDR1 and CDR2 from the germline V gene are KGHSH and LQKENI. Trimming cost V 2 bases and J 3 bases, with 20 bases left between them. The CDR3 is 17 amino acids.

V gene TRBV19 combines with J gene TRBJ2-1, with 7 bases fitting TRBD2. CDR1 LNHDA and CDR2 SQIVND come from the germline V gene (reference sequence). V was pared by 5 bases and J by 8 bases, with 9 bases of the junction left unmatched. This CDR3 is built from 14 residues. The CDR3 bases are TGTGCCAGTAGTTTGGCTAGCGGCTCCTATGAGCAGTTCTTC. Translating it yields CASSLASGSYEQFF.

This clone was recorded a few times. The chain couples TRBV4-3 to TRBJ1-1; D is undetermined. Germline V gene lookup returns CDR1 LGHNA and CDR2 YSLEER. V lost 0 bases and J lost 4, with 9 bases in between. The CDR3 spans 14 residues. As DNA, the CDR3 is TGCGCCAGCAGCCAAGATGGGGAGAGCACTGAAGCTTTCTTT. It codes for CASSQDGESTEAFF.

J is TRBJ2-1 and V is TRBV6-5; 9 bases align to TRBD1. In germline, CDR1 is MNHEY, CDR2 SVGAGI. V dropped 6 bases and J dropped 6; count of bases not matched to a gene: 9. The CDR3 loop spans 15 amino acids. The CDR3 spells CASSSTGGSTNEQFF. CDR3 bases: TGTGCCAGCAGCTCCACAGGGGGCTCTACCAATGAGCAGTTCTTC.

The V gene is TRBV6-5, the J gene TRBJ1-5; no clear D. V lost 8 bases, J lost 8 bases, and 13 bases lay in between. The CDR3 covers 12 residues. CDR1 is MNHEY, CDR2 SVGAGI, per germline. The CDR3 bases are TGTGCCAGCGGGCCTGGGTGGGAGCCCCAGCATTTT. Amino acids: CASGPGWEPQHF.

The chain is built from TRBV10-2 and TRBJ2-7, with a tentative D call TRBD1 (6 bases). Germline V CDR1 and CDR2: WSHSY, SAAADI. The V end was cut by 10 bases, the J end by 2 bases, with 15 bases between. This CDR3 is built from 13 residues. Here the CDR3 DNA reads TGCGCCACCCTGGGGACAAGCACCTACGAGCAGTACTTC. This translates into CATLGTSTYEQYF.

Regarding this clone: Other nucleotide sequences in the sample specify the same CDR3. In nucleotides, the CDR3 is TGTGCCTCATCTGAGGGACAGGGGTATGGCTACACCTTC. It is translated as CASSEGQGYGYTF. The chain recombines TRBV7-3 with TRBJ1-2, with 10 bases fitting TRBD1. The ends lost 11 bases at V and 5 bases at J; junction bases unmatched: 8. This CDR3 has 13 residues. Per the germline V gene, CDR1 is SGHTA and CDR2 is FQGTGA.

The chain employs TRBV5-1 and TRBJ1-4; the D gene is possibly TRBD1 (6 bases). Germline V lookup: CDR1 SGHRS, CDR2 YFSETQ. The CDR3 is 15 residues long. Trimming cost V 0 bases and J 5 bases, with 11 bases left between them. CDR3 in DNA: TGCGCCAGCAGCTTGGAGTCAGGGGTGAATGAAAAACTGTTTTTT. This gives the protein CASSLESGVNEKLFF.